This TCR beta chain was captured in a study of cytomegalovirus exposure and HLA in healthy donors. The CDR3 extends over 18 amino acids. V was cut by 1 base and J by 1 base, with 18 bases left in between. Germline CDR1 is LGHNA and CDR2 is YNFKEQ. This PCR relied on a set of 60 Vbeta primers and 13 Jbeta primers. Sequencing used immunoSEQ multiplex PCR; TCRdb keeps in-frame clones, though not all of them. Among 150,000 or so clones listed, over 75% were seen once. The sequence was obtained from a woman between 40 and 50 years old in good health and CMV-seropositive. The V gene is TRBV4-2, the J gene TRBJ2-3; a weak D match, TRBD1 (6 bases). Material for sequencing was PBMCs. The CDR3 bases are TGTGCCAGCAGCCAAGGTGGGAGAGGGGGTTGGGGCACAGATACGCAGTATTTT. Residues: CASSQGGRGGWGTDTQYF.